A selection of T cell receptor beta chains follows, all from one sample in a study of regulatory T cells in long-lasting Graves disease. MiXCR, applied by TCRdb to the multiplex PCR reads, yields one record per CDR3 protein. The profile shows more than 350,000 distinct CDR3 sequences, roughly a fifth of them singletons. The sequenced sample was peripheral blood mononuclear cells (PBMCs), obtained when the disease was refractory, from a patient treated with antithyroid drugs. The source of these receptors is a female donor with Graves disease. The CDR3 runs from the conserved cysteine through the conserved F or W. A D gene is named only where the DNA matches it firmly. The listing skips clone size in some rows; elsewhere it reads once, few, many or a size class.

D gene | clone size | J gene | V gene | CDR3 DNA | CDR3 protein
- | - | TRBJ1-1 | TRBV16 | TGTGCCAGCAGCCAAGATCTCGGGATTCAGAACACTGAAGCTTTCTTT | CASSQDLGIQNTEAFF
TRBD1 | many | TRBJ1-6 | TRBV15 | TGTGCCACCAGCAGGGACAGGGGTTCACCCCTCCACTTT | CATSRDRGSPLHF
- | - | TRBJ2-1 | TRBV20-1 | TGCAGTGCTAGAGATCAGTTTGAGCAGTTCTTC | CSARDQFEQFF
TRBD2 | many | TRBJ2-1 | TRBV12-5 | TGTGCTAGTGGTTTTACTAGCGGGGGTAGCTCCTACAATGAGCAGTTCTTC | CASGFTSGGSSYNEQFF
- | - | TRBJ2-7 | TRBV30 | TGTGCCTGGAGTAAGGGGTACAGTGACGAGCAGTACTTC | CAWSKGYSDEQYF
TRBD2 | - | TRBJ2-1 | TRBV7-8 | TGTGCCAGCAGCTTAGCGAAGACTAGCGGGAGACCACCCTACAATGAGCAGTTCTTC | CASSLAKTSGRPPYNEQFF
TRBD2 | few | TRBJ2-7 | TRBV19 | TGTGCCAGTAGTATGGGACTAGCGGGAATCTACGAGCAGTACTTC | CASSMGLAGIYEQYF
- | - | TRBJ2-5 | TRBV7-2 | TGTGCCAGCAGCCCAGGCACAATGTACCAAGAGACCCAGTACTTC | CASSPGTMYQETQYF
- | few | TRBJ1-5 | TRBV6-1 | TGTGCCAGCAAGGATCTACAGGGTGCGAGTCAGCCCCAGCATTTT | CASKDLQGASQPQHF
TRBD2 | - | TRBJ2-1 | TRBV20-1 | TGCAGTGCTGAGGGACTAGCGGGAGTCTATGAGCAGTTCTTC | CSAEGLAGVYEQFF